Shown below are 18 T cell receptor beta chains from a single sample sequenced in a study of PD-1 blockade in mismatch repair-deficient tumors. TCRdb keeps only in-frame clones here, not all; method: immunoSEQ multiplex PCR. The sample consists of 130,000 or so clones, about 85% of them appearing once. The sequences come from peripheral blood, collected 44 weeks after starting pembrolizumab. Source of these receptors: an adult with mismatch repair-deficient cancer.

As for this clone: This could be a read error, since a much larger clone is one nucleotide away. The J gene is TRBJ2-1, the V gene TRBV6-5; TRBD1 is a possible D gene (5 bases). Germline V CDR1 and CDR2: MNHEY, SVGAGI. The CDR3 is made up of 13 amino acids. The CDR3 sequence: CASSDSDNNEQFF. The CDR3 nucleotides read TGTGCCAGCAGTGACTCGGACAACAATGAGCAGTTCTTC.

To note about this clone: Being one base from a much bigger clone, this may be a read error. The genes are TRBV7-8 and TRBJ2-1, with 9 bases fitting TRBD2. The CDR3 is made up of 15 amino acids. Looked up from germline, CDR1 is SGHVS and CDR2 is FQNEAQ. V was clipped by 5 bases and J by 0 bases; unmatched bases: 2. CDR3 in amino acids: CASSELAGSYNEQFF. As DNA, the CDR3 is TGTGCCAGCAGCGAACTAGCGGGCTCCTACAATGAGCAGTTCTTC.

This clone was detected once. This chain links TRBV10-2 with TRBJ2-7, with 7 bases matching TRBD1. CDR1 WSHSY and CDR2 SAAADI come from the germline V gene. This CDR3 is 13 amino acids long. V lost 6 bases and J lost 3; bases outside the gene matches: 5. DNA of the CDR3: TGCGCCAGCAGAGCCGGGACAGTCTACGAGCAGTACTTC. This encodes CASRAGTVYEQYF.

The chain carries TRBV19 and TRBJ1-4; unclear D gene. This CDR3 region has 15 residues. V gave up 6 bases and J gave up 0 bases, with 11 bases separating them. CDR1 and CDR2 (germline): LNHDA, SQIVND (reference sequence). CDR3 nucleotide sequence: TGTGCCAGTAGACCGCAGAGGGCAACTAATGAAAAACTGTTTTTT. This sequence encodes CASRPQRATNEKLFF.

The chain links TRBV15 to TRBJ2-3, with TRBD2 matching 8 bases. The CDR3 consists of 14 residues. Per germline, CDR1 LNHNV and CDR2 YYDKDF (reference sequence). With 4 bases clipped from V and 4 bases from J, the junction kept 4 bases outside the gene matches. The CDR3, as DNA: TGTGCCACCAGCAACGGACTAGCATCAGATACGCAGTATTTT. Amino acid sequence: CATSNGLASDTQYF.

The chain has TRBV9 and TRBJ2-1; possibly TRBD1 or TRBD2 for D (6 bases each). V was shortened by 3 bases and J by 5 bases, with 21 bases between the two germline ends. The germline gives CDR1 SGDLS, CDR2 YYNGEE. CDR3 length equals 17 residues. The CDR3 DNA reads TGTGCCAGCAGCGAATGGGTCGATCTGGGGGGCAACAATGAGCAGTTCTTC. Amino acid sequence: CASSEWVDLGGNNEQFF.

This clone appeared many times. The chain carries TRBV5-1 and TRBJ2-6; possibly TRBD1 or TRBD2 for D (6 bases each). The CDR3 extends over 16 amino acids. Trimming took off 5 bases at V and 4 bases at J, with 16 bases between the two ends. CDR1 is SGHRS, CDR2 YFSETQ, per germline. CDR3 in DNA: TGCGCCAGCAGGCTGGAGGGGGTAACGGGGGCCAACGTCCTGACTTTC. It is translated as CASRLEGVTGANVLTF.

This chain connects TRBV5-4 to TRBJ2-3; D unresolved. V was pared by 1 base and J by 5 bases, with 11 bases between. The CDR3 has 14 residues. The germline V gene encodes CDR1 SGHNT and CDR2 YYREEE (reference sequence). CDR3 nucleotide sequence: TGTGCCAGCAGCTTGTTATTAAAGGGAGATACGCAGTATTTT. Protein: CASSLLLKGDTQYF.

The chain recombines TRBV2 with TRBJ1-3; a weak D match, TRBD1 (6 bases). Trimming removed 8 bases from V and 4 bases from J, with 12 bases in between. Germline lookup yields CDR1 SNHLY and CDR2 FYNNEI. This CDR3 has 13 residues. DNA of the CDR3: TGTGCCAGCCGCGGGACATTCGGAAACACCATATATTTT. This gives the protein CASRGTFGNTIYF.

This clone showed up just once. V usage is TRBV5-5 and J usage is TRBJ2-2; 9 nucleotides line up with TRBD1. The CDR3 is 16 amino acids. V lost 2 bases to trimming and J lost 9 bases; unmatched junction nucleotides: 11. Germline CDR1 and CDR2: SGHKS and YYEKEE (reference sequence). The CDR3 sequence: CASSFTGGAIVRELFF. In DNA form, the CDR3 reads TGTGCCAGCAGCTTCACAGGGGGCGCCATCGTCCGGGAGCTGTTTTTT.

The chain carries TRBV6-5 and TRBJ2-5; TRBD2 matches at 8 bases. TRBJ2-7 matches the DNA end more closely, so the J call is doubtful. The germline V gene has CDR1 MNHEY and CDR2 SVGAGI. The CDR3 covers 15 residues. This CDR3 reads CASSYSPGGAYEQYF. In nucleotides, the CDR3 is TGTGCCAGCAGTTACTCGCCGGGGGGGGCCTACGAGCAGTACTTC.

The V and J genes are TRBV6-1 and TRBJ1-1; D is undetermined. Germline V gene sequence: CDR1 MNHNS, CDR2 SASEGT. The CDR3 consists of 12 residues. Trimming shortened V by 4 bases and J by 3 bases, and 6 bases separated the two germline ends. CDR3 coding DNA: TGTGCCAGCAGTGTCAGCTACACTGAAGCTTTCTTT. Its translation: CASSVSYTEAFF.

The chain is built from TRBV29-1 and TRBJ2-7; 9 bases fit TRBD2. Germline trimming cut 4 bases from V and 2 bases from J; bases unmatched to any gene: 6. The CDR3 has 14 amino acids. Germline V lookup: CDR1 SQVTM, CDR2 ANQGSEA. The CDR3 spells CSVAPRTSAYEQYF. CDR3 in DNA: TGCAGCGTTGCGCCTCGGACTAGCGCCTACGAGCAGTACTTC.

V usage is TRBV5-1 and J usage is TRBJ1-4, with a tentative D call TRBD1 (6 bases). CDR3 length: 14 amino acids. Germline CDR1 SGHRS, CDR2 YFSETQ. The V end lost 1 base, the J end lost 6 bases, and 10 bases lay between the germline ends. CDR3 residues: CASSLRGAYEKLFF. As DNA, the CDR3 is TGCGCCAGCAGCTTGAGGGGGGCTTATGAAAAACTGTTTTTT.

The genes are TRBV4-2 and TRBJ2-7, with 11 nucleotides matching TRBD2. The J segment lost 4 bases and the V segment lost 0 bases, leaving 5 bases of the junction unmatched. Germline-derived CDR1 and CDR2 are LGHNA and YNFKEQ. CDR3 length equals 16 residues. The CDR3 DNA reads TGTGCCAGCAGCCAAGAGACTAGCGGGAATCCTTACGAGCAGTACTTC. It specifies CASSQETSGNPYEQYF.

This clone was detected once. The CDR3 bases are TGTGCCAGTAGTATAGTTGACGGGAGTGCGTCCTACGAGCAGTACTTC. Encoded protein: CASSIVDGSASYEQYF. The chain uses TRBV19 and TRBJ2-7, with TRBD2 as a possible D gene (6 bases). Germline CDR1 reads LNHDA; CDR2 reads SQIVND (reference sequence). The V end was cut by 1 base, the J end by 1 base, with 14 bases between. The CDR3 totals 16 residues.

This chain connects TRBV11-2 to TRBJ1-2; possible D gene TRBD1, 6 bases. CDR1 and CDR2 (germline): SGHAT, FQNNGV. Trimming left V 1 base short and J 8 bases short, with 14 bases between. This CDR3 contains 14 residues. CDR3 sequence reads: CASSLARGSGGYTF. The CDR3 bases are TGTGCCAGCAGCTTAGCCAGGGGCTCAGGGGGCTACACCTTC.

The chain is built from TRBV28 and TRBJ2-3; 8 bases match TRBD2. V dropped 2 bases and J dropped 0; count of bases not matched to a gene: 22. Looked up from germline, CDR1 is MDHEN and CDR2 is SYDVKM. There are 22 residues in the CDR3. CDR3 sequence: CASSLSRLAGGDLPFSTDTQYF. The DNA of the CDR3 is TGTGCCAGCAGTTTAAGCCGTCTGGCGGGGGGCGATTTGCCCTTTAGCACAGATACGCAGTATTTT.